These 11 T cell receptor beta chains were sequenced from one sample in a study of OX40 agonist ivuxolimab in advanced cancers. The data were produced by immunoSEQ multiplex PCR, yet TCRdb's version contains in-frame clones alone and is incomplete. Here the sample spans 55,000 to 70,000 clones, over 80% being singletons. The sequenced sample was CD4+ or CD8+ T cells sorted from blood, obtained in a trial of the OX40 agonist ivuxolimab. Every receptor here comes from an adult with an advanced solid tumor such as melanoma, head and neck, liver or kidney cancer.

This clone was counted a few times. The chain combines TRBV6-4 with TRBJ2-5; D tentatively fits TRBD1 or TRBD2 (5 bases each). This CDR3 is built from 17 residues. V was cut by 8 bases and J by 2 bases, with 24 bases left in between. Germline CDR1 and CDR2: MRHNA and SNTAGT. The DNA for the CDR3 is TGTGCCAGCTTGGATTATTCGACAGAGGGCTTACAAGAGACCCAGTACTTC. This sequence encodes CASLDYSTEGLQETQYF.

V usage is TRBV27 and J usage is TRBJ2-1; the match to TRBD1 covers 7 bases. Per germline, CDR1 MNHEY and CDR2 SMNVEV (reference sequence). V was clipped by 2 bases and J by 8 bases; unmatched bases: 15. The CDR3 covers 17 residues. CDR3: CASSLRGLDGTMDEQFF. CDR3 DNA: TGTGCCAGCAGTTTAAGGGGGCTTGACGGGACGATGGATGAGCAGTTCTTC.

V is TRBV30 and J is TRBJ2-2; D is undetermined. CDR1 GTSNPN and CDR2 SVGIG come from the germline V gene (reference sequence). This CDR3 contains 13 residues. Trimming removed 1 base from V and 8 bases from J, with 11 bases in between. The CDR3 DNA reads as TGTGCCTGGAGTGGGTGGCCGCAAGGGGAGCTGTTTTTT. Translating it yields CAWSGWPQGELFF.

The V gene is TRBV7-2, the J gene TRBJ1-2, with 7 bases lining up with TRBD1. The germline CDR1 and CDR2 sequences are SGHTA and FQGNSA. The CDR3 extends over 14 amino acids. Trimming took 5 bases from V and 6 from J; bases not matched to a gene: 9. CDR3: CASSPPATGHGYTF. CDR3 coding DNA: TGTGCCAGCAGCCCCCCGGCGACAGGGCATGGCTACACCTTC.

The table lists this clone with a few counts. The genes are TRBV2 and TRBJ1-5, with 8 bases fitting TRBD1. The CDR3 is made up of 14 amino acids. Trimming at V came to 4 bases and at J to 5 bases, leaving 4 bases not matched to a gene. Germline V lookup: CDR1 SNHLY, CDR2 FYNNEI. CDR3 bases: TGTGCCAGCAGTGTTCCAGGGGGCGATCAGCCCCAGCATTTT. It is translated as CASSVPGGDQPQHF.

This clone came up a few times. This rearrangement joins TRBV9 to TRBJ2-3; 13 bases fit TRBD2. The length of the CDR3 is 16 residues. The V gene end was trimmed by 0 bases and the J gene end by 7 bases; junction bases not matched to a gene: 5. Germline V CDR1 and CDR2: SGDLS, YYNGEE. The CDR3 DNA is TGTGCCAGCAGCGTAGCGGGGACTAGCGGGATGTATACGCAGTATTTT. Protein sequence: CASSVAGTSGMYTQYF.

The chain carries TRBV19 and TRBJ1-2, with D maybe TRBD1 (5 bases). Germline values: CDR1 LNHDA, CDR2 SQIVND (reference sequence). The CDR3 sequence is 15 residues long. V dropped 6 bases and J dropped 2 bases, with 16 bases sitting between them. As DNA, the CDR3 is TGTGCCAGTAGCCGCGACAACCAGGGAAACTATGGCTACACCTTC. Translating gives CASSRDNQGNYGYTF.

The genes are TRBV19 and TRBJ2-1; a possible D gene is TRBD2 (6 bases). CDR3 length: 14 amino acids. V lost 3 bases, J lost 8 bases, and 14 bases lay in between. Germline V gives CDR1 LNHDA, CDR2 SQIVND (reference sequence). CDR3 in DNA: TGTGCCAGTAGTATCACCGGGAGAAGGGATGAGCAGTTCTTC. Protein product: CASSITGRRDEQFF.

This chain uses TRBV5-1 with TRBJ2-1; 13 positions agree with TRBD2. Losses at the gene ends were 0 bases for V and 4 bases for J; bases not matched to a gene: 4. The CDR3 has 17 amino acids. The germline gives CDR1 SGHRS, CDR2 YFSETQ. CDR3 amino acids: CASSLVGTSGAYNEQFF. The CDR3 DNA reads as TGCGCCAGCAGCTTGGTGGGGACTAGCGGGGCTTACAATGAGCAGTTCTTC.

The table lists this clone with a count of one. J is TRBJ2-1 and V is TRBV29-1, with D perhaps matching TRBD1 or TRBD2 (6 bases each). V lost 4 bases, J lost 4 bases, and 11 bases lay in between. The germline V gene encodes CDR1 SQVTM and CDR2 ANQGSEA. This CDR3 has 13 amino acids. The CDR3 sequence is CSVAGGRYNEQFF. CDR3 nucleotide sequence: TGCAGCGTTGCCGGGGGCCGATACAATGAGCAGTTCTTC.

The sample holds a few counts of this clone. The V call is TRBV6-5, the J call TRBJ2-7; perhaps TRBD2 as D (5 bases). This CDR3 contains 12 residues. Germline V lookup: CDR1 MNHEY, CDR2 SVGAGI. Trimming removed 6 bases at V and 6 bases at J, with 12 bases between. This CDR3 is CASRSSSFEQYV. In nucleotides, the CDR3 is TGTGCCAGCAGATCGTCTAGCTTCGAGCAGTACGTC.